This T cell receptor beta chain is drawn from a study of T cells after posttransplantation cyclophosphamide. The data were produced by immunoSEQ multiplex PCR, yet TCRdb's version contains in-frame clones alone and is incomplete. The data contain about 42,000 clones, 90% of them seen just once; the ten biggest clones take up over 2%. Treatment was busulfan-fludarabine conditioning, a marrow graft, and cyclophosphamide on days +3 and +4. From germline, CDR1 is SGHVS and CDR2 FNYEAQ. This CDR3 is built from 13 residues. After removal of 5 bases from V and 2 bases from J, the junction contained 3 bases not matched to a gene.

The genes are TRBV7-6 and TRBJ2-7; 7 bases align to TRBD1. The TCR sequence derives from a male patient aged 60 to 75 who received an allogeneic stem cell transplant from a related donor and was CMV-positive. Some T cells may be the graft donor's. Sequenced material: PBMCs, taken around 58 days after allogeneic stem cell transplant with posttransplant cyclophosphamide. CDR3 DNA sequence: TGTGCCAGCAGCGACAGGGCCACCTACGAGCAGTACTTC. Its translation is CASSDRATYEQYF.